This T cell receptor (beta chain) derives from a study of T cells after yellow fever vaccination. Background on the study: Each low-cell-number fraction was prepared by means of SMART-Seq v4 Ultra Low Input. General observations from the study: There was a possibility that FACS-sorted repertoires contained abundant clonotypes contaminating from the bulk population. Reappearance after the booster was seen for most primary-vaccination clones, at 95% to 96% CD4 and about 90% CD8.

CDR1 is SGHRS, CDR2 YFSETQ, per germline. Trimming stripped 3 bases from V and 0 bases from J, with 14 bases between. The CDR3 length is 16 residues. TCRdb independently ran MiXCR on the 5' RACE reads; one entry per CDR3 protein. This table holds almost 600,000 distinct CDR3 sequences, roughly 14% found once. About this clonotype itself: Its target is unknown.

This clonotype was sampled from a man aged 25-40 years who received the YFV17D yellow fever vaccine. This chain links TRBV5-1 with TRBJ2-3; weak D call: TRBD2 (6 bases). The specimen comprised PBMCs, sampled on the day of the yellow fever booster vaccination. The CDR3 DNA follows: TGCGCCAGCAGCTCCCAAGGAGGGGTAAGCACAGATACGCAGTATTTT. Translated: CASSSQGGVSTDTQYF.